Presented here are 32 T cell receptor beta chains from one specimen sequenced in a study of beta chain features in type 1 diabetes (dated by TCRdb to 2016 to 2019). Library prep was done by the immunoSEQ multiplex PCR assay. The High Capacity cDNA Reverse Transcription Kit was used to reverse transcribe all of the isolated RNA, meaning that expressed TCRB transcripts were what got sequenced. The table was pulled from immuneACCESS by TCRdb, which kept in-frame rearrangements only. Such tables lose some clones; where checked, under half of the loss comes from unresolved V genes, and the rest has no known cause. This sample lists hundreds of thousands of clones; about 15% were detected once. The leading ten clones occupy more than 6.5% of the sample. The sequenced sample consisted of central memory CD4+ T cells from blood. These receptors originate from a young man in good health.

This clone was counted ten times or more. The sample carries other DNA sequences with the same CDR3. This CDR3 reads CASRLSGDTQYF. The DNA of the CDR3 is TGTGCCAGTAGACTTAGCGGAGATACGCAGTATTTT. The J gene is TRBJ2-3, the V gene TRBV19, with D tentatively TRBD2 (6 bases). V was pared by 6 bases and J by 5 bases, with 9 bases between. Germline V CDR1 and CDR2: LNHDA, SQIVND (reference sequence). The CDR3 is 12 residues long.

This clone has a handful of counts. The genes are TRBV7-3 and TRBJ2-1, with 7 positions matching TRBD1. The CDR3 extends over 14 amino acids. CDR1 is SGHTA and CDR2 is FQGTGA in the germline V gene. The trim removed 5 bases at V and 5 bases at J, leaving 6 bases unmatched. Here the CDR3 reads CASSPSGTDNEQFF. CDR3 DNA: TGTGCCAGCAGCCCGAGTGGGACAGACAATGAGCAGTTCTTC.

This clone was detected only a few times. V usage is TRBV6-5 and J usage is TRBJ1-1, with D possibly TRBD1 on 5 matching bases. V was shortened by 5 bases and J by 0 bases, with 10 bases between the two germline ends. Germline loops: CDR1 MNHEY, CDR2 SVGAGI. The CDR3 contains 14 residues. The CDR3 bases are TGTGCCAGCAGTCGACAGCAGATGAACACTGAAGCTTTCTTT. Translation gives CASSRQQMNTEAFF.

This clone was seen a few times. The chain couples TRBV7-7 to TRBJ1-5; D might be TRBD1 (5 bases). The germline V and J ends were trimmed by 5 bases and 11 bases, with 13 bases remaining between them. The germline gives CDR1 SSHAT, CDR2 FNYEAQ (reference sequence). The CDR3 sequence is 12 residues long. The CDR3 DNA reads as TGTGCCAGCAGCCAGGAAGGGGAGTCCCAGCATTTT. Translation: CASSQEGESQHF.

The rearrangement uses TRBV11-3 and TRBJ2-5, with 9 positions matching TRBD1. Germline V CDR1 and CDR2: SGHNT, YENEEA. The CDR3 covers 17 residues. V trimming: 2 bases; J trimming: 3 bases; junction bases outside the gene matches: 10. The CDR3: CASSLSGGDREKETQYF. Written as DNA, the CDR3 is TGTGCCAGCAGCTTATCTGGTGGGGACAGGGAAAAAGAGACCCAGTACTTC.

The V and J genes are TRBV7-2 and TRBJ1-2, with D unresolved. The CDR3 sequence is 13 residues long. V lost 5 bases and J 4 bases, leaving 11 bases between the germline ends. Germline V gene lookup returns CDR1 SGHTA and CDR2 FQGNSA. The CDR3 DNA sequence: TGTGCCAGCAGCCCCCGGGGTGGCTATGGCTACACCTTC. Residues: CASSPRGGYGYTF. The full variable domain, rest sourced from reference TRBV7-2 and TRBJ1-2, is GAGVSQSPSNKVTEKGKDVELRCDPISGHTALYWYRQSLGQGLEFLIYFQGNSAPDKSGLPSDRFSAERTGGSVSTLTIQRTQQEDSAVYLCASSPRGGYGYTFGSGTRLTVV.

DNA of the CDR3: TGTGCCAGCAGCTTCATTTTAGCGGGGGGGCAAGAGACCCAGTACTTC. Translated: CASSFILAGGQETQYF. V usage is TRBV11-2 and J usage is TRBJ2-5; 11 nucleotides align to TRBD2. Per germline, CDR1 SGHAT and CDR2 FQNNGV. CDR3 length: 16 amino acids. The V and J ends lost 3 bases and 2 bases, in that order; junction bases with no gene match: 5.

This chain uses TRBV29-1 with TRBJ2-2; 9 nucleotides agree with TRBD2. Per germline, CDR1 SQVTM and CDR2 ANQGSEA. V lost 4 bases, J lost 6 bases, and 6 bases stayed unmatched. The CDR3 covers 14 residues. The CDR3 loop reads CSVVVAGVSGELFF. CDR3 nucleotide sequence: TGCAGCGTTGTTGTAGCGGGAGTTTCCGGGGAGCTGTTTTTT.

This clone was observed once. The V call is TRBV19, the J call TRBJ2-3; TRBD2 is a possible D gene (6 bases). This CDR3 comprises 14 residues. CDR1 is LNHDA, CDR2 SQIVND, per germline (reference sequence). V was trimmed by 3 bases and J by 0 bases, leaving 7 bases between them. CDR3 region: CASSMSGSTDTQYF. The CDR3 DNA reads as TGTGCCAGTAGTATGAGCGGGAGCACAGATACGCAGTATTTT.

J is TRBJ2-1 and V is TRBV7-9; 7 bases fit TRBD2. This CDR3 is 19 amino acids long. Unmatched junction bases numbered 20, after V lost 5 bases and J lost 4 bases. From germline, CDR1 is SEHNR and CDR2 FQNEAQ (reference sequence). The CDR3 coding sequence is TGTGCCAGCAGCGCCACCCTGGGGGGGAACTTCTATTATTACAATGAGCAGTTCTTC. Encoded protein: CASSATLGGNFYYYNEQFF.

This clone was observed at least ten times. The chain employs TRBV5-6 and TRBJ2-1, with D possibly being TRBD2 (6 bases). This CDR3 has 11 residues. V dropped 3 bases and J dropped 14 bases, with 12 bases sitting between them. Germline V CDR1 and CDR2: SGHDT, YYEEEE. DNA for the CDR3: TGTGCCAGCAGCTCCGGGACTCCCGAGTTCTTC. Its protein product is CASSSGTPEFF. The complete variable domain, with remaining parts taken from reference TRBV5-6 and TRBJ2-1, reads DAGVTQSPTHLIKTRGQQVTLRCSPKSGHDTVSWYQQALGQGPQFIFQYYEEEERQRGNFPDRFSGHQFPNYSSELNVNALLLGDSALYLCASSSGTPEFFGPGTRLTVL.

The J gene is TRBJ1-1, the V gene TRBV15; weak D call: TRBD1 (6 bases). The germline CDR1 and CDR2 sequences are LNHNV and YYDKDF (reference sequence). The CDR3 covers 13 residues. V lost 6 bases and J 6 bases, leaving 14 bases between the germline ends. Here the CDR3 DNA reads TGTGCCACCAGGTCACAGGGCTTCGCTGAAGCTTTCTTT. Residues: CATRSQGFAEAFF.

In this sample, this clone turned up a few times. This chain uses TRBV5-1 with TRBJ1-4; tentative D call: TRBD1 (6 bases). There are 14 residues in the CDR3. The V end was cut by 1 base, the J end by 8 bases, with 12 bases between. CDR1 is SGHRS and CDR2 is YFSETQ in the germline V gene. The CDR3 nucleotides are TGCGCCAGCAGCTTGATACAGGGAGGGGAAAAACTGTTTTTT. Residues: CASSLIQGGEKLFF. Together with reference TRBV5-1 and TRBJ1-4, the CDR3 gives the full variable domain: KAGVTQTPRYLIKTRGQQVTLSCSPISGHRSVSWYQQTPGQGLQFLFEYFSETQRNKGNFPGRFSGRQFSNSRSEMNVSTLELGDSALYLCASSLIQGGEKLFFGSGTQLSVL.

V usage is TRBV9 and J usage is TRBJ2-6; unclear D gene. The germline gives CDR1 SGDLS, CDR2 YYNGEE. The CDR3 runs 14 residues. V was pared by 6 bases and J by 0 bases, with 7 bases between. The CDR3 coding sequence is TGTGCCAGCAAGTCGGGCTCTGGGGCCAACGTCCTGACTTTC. It translates to CASKSGSGANVLTF.

This clone was counted a few times. V usage is TRBV28 and J usage is TRBJ1-2; 8 bases are shared with TRBD1. The ends lost 6 bases at V and 2 bases at J; junction bases unmatched: 5. Germline lookup yields CDR1 MDHEN and CDR2 SYDVKM. This CDR3 is 14 amino acids long. CDR3 nucleotides: TGTGCCAGCAGAACGACAGGGGCCAACTATGGCTACACCTTC. Translation: CASRTTGANYGYTF.

V gene TRBV7-9 combines with J gene TRBJ2-1; a possible D gene is TRBD2 (6 bases). CDR3 length equals 14 residues. The germline CDR1 and CDR2 sequences are SEHNR and FQNEAQ (reference sequence). Deletions cut 0 bases from V and 8 bases from J, with 11 bases between. The CDR3 DNA is TGTGCCAGCAGCTTAGCGGGCTCTAGCGATGAGCAGTTCTTC. As protein: CASSLAGSSDEQFF.

This clone has more than one count but fewer than ten. V usage is TRBV5-4 and J usage is TRBJ1-6; 7 nucleotides match TRBD1. Trimming removed 2 bases from V and 7 bases from J; junction bases left unmatched: 3. CDR3 length equals 14 residues. Per the germline V gene, CDR1 is SGHNT and CDR2 is YYREEE (reference sequence). CDR3 residues: CASSLQGTNSPLHF. CDR3 bases: TGTGCCAGCAGCTTACAGGGGACGAATTCACCCCTCCACTTT.

At least ten counts were recorded for this clone. The chain recombines TRBV4-1 with TRBJ1-2; D ambiguous. Germline V gene sequence: CDR1 MGHRA, CDR2 YSYEKL. CDR3 length: 12 amino acids. Trimming removed 0 bases from V and 4 bases from J, with 3 bases in between. This CDR3 is CASSQDGYGYTF. The CDR3 DNA is TGCGCCAGCAGCCAAGACGGCTATGGCTACACCTTC.

This clone was detected only a few times. This chain uses TRBV11-3 with TRBJ2-4; 9 bases agree with TRBD1. The germline V gene has CDR1 SGHNT and CDR2 YENEEA. V was pared by 5 bases and J by 6 bases, with 2 bases of the junction left unmatched. The CDR3 is 13 amino acids. CDR3 coding DNA: TGTGCCAGCAGCCCGGGACAGGGAAACATTCAGTACTTC. It encodes CASSPGQGNIQYF.

Comment on this clone: The sample has other DNA sequences that encode this CDR3 too. The chain is built from TRBV6-5 and TRBJ2-3; D is uncertain. Deletions cut 0 bases from V and 4 bases from J, with 11 bases between. CDR3 length: 15 residues. The germline CDR1 and CDR2 sequences are MNHEY and SVGAGI. The DNA of the CDR3 is TGTGCCAGCAGTTACTCGGGCGGCCCCCCAGATACGCAGTATTTT. Encoded protein: CASSYSGGPPDTQYF.

This clone was detected ten times or more. The chain links TRBV5-4 to TRBJ2-5; D ambiguous. This CDR3 has 13 amino acids. Germline loops: CDR1 SGHNT, CDR2 YYREEE (reference sequence). Trimming took off 0 bases at V and 9 bases at J, with 12 bases between the two ends. Written as DNA, the CDR3 is TGTGCCAGCAGCTTGGGGGAAGGTGGGCCCCAGTACTTC. This translates into CASSLGEGGPQYF.

V gene TRBV6-1 combines with J gene TRBJ1-2; D is possibly TRBD1 (6 bases). The germline gives CDR1 MNHNS, CDR2 SASEGT. Trimming stripped 2 bases from V and 4 bases from J, with 17 bases between. The CDR3 spans 16 residues. The CDR3 reads CASSENPSGTIYGYTF. In DNA form, the CDR3 reads TGTGCCAGCAGTGAAAACCCTTCCGGGACAATCTATGGCTACACCTTC.

The chain combines TRBV30 with TRBJ1-1; perhaps TRBD1 as D (5 bases). CDR3 length: 14 residues. CDR1 GTSNPN and CDR2 SVGIG come from the germline V gene (reference sequence). With 3 bases removed from V and 4 bases from J, the gap between germline ends came to 15 bases. The CDR3 region has the DNA TGTGCCTGGAGAATACAGGCCAAGGGCACTGAAGCTTTCTTT. This codes for CAWRIQAKGTEAFF.

This clone appeared a few times. This CDR3 is also generated by other DNA sequences in the sample. V is TRBV9 and J is TRBJ2-5; the match to TRBD1 covers 8 bases. The CDR3 contains 16 residues. Germline V lookup: CDR1 SGDLS, CDR2 YYNGEE. V shed 0 bases, J shed 4 bases, and the junction held 8 bases outside the gene matches. Written as DNA, the CDR3 is TGTGCCAGCAGCGTAGGGACAGGGCGAGGGGGAGAGACCCAGTACTTC. The encoded protein is CASSVGTGRGGETQYF.

A few counts support this clone. Additional DNA sequences in this sample encode the identical CDR3. The CDR3 here is CASSNTGELFF. The CDR3 DNA reads as TGTGCCAGCAGTAACACCGGGGAGCTGTTTTTT. This chain links TRBV7-3 with TRBJ2-2; D ambiguous. CDR1 and CDR2 from the germline V gene are SGHTA and FQGTGA. Trimming left V 6 bases short and J 2 bases short, with 1 base between. The CDR3 is 11 residues long.

In this sample, this clone turned up a few times. The J gene is TRBJ2-7, the V gene TRBV2, with TRBD2 matching over 8 bases. Trimming cost V 4 bases and J 3 bases; bases outside gene matches: 5. Germline V lookup: CDR1 SNHLY, CDR2 FYNNEI. The CDR3 loop spans 14 amino acids. The CDR3 loop is CASSAGGGFYEQYV. The CDR3 DNA reads TGTGCCAGCAGTGCCGGGGGGGGTTTCTACGAGCAGTACGTC.

The chain couples TRBV7-9 to TRBJ2-3; either TRBD1 or TRBD2 may supply D (5 bases each). Germline-derived CDR1 and CDR2 are SEHNR and FQNEAQ (reference sequence). Trimming left V 5 bases short and J 2 bases short, with 17 bases between. The CDR3 runs to 16 residues. The CDR3 DNA follows: TGTGCCAGCAGCGAGGGGAGATGGGGGTACACAGATACGCAGTATTTT. Residues: CASSEGRWGYTDTQYF.

This clone has at least ten counts. The chain has TRBV11-2 and TRBJ2-1; 13 positions agree with TRBD2. CDR1 is SGHAT, CDR2 FQNNGV, per germline. The CDR3 extends over 15 amino acids. The ends lost 5 bases at V and 5 bases at J; junction bases unmatched: 3. The CDR3 bases are TGTGCCAGCAGCCGGGGACTAGCGGGGAACAATGAGCAGTTCTTC. Translation gives CASSRGLAGNNEQFF.

The rearrangement joins TRBV30 to TRBJ1-1; D is undetermined. The CDR3 has 12 residues. From germline, CDR1 is GTSNPN and CDR2 SVGIG (reference sequence). The germline V and J ends were trimmed by 0 bases and 5 bases, with 7 bases remaining between them. Here the CDR3 DNA reads TGTGCCTGGAGTGTACGACTAACTGAAGCTTTCTTT. Translating it yields CAWSVRLTEAFF.

V usage is TRBV19 and J usage is TRBJ2-7; D ambiguous. V was shortened by 4 bases and J by 7 bases, with 17 bases between the two germline ends. The CDR3 runs to 14 residues. In germline, CDR1 is LNHDA, CDR2 SQIVND (reference sequence). DNA for the CDR3: TGTGCCAGTAGTAAAGGCCAGACCCTAGGGGAGCAGTACTTC. Translated, it gives CASSKGQTLGEQYF.

This clone was seen a few times. The rearrangement uses TRBV19 and TRBJ2-2; D gene unclear. The V and J ends lost 4 bases and 6 bases respectively, with 6 bases between them. The CDR3 extends over 12 amino acids. Germline CDR1 is LNHDA and CDR2 is SQIVND (reference sequence). For the CDR3, the DNA is TGTGCCAGTAGTACGTCCGCCGGGGAGCTGTTTTTT. This gives the protein CASSTSAGELFF.

This clone was counted only a few times. V and J are TRBV11-3 and TRBJ2-2, with 7 bases that match TRBD1. Germline lookup yields CDR1 SGHNT and CDR2 YENEEA. The CDR3 extends over 14 amino acids. V lost 5 bases, J lost 5 bases, and 5 bases stayed unmatched. The CDR3 nucleotides read TGTGCCAGCAGCCTCGGGACAGCTACCGGGGAGCTGTTTTTT. This encodes CASSLGTATGELFF.